Each of the 5 T cell receptor beta chains below was sequenced from the same sample in a study of identical twins. TCRdb re-called the 5' RACE reads with MiXCR, one entry per CDR3 protein. The repertoire holds about 240,000 distinct CDR3 sequences, approximately 12% seen once, with about 3.9% in the top ten. These data also featured in a second study, about yellow fever vaccine responses in identical twins.

Material: memory (CD45RO+) T cells sorted from blood. These receptors came from a woman under 30 in good health.

CDR3 residues: CASSSTPARVGGYTF. CDR3 bases: TGTGCCAGCAGTAGCACCCCGGCCAGGGTTGGTGGCTACACCTTC. The chain is built from TRBV12-3 or TRBV12-4 and TRBJ1-2; D might be TRBD1 (5 bases). The CDR3 sequence is 15 residues long. V lost 5 bases and J lost 7, with 20 bases in between.

The DNA for the CDR3 is TGTGCCAGCAGCTTAGGTTGGGGAAAACTCACAGATACGCAGTATTTT. Encoded protein: CASSLGWGKLTDTQYF. The chain joins TRBV7-8 to TRBJ2-3, with D unresolved. This CDR3 comprises 16 residues. The germline V gene encodes CDR1 SGHVS and CDR2 FQNEAQ. Trimming removed 1 base at V and 2 bases at J, with 13 bases between.

This clonotype was seen only a few times. This chain uses TRBV3-1 with TRBJ2-2; the match to TRBD1 covers 9 bases. With V trimmed by 3 bases and J by 6 bases, 11 bases remained unmatched. CDR1 is LGHDT and CDR2 is YNNKEL in the germline V gene (reference sequence). The CDR3 extends over 17 amino acids. CDR3 sequence reads: CASSQGGTGILSGELFF. The CDR3 nucleotides read TGTGCCAGCAGCCAGGGGGGGACAGGGATTCTCTCCGGGGAGCTGTTTTTT. Full variable domain (outside the CDR3, taken from reference TRBV3-1 and TRBJ2-2): DTAVSQTPKYLVTQMGNDKSIKCEQNLGHDTMYWYKQDSKKFLKIMFSYNNKELIINETVPNRFSPKSPDKAHLNLHINSLELGDSAVYFCASSQGGTGILSGELFFGEGSRLTVL.

This clonotype was seen repeatedly, ten times or more. The rearrangement joins TRBV20-1 to TRBJ2-3; 8 nucleotides match TRBD1. The germline V gene encodes CDR1 DFQATT and CDR2 SNEGSKA (reference sequence). Trimming took 5 bases from V and 3 from J; bases not matched to a gene: 10. The CDR3 covers 15 residues. CDR3 sequence (DNA): TGCAGTGCTCCCGGACAGGGAAGGAGAACAGATACGCAGTATTTT. Protein: CSAPGQGRRTDTQYF.

This clonotype was recorded a few times. The chain uses TRBV10-3 and TRBJ2-7; D not certain. This CDR3 has 15 residues. Trimming took off 6 bases at V and 5 bases at J, with 20 bases between the two ends. CDR1 and CDR2 from the germline V gene are ENHRY and SYGVKD. The CDR3 DNA sequence: TGTGCCATCAGGTCGGCCGGCAGCCTTATCCACGAGCAGTACTTC. It encodes CAIRSAGSLIHEQYF.